This TCR beta chain is from a study of response to subunit inactivated influenza vaccine. Study-wide results and caveats: New T cells are recruited in small numbers by each seasonal influenza vaccination, according to the authors' suggestion.

The CDR3 spans 12 residues. V was trimmed by 8 bases and J by 2 bases, leaving 10 bases between them. Germline CDR1 is MNHEY and CDR2 is SVGAGI. As concerns this clonotype: The target antigen is unknown.

TCRdb reprocessed the RT-PCR reads with MiXCR, giving one entry per CDR3 protein. Among about 650,000 distinct CDR3 sequences, more than 15% were seen once, and the ten largest hold approximately 10%. This chain connects TRBV6-5 to TRBJ2-7; D remains ambiguous. The sequence was obtained from a man in his fifties or sixties who received an inactivated influenza vaccine. This material consisted of PBMCs from blood, taken 11 to 12 days after vaccination. The CDR3 loop is CASSSQPYEQYF. Here the CDR3 DNA reads TGTGCCAGCTCGTCACAACCCTACGAGCAGTACTTC.